The TCR beta chain under discussion was sequenced for a study of blood T cell repertoires in COVID-19. This CDR3 spans 11 amino acids. The V gene's germline CDR1 is SNHLY and CDR2 FYNNEI. With 8 bases removed from V and 2 bases from J, the gap between germline ends came to 6 bases. Only in-frame clones appear in the TCRdb table, and some are missing; sequencing was by immunoSEQ multiplex PCR. The sample holds 150,000 or so clones; about 82% are singletons and the top ten take around 8.2%. The receptor's source is a woman aged 60-75 years with acute or convalescent COVID-19. J is TRBJ2-5 and V is TRBV2; no definite D call. The sequenced sample was peripheral blood. The CDR3: CASSQQETQYF. CDR3 DNA: TGTGCCAGCTCACAGCAAGAGACCCAGTACTTC.